A single T cell receptor (beta chain) is shown here with its context. Arm-PCR of CDR3 regions and iRepertoire HTBI primers were the basis on which TCR beta libraries were built. One entry per CDR3 protein results from TCRdb running MiXCR on the multiplex PCR reads. The table lists roughly 360,000 distinct CDR3 sequences, roughly 20% of them singletons. These data belong to a study of regulatory T cells in long-lasting Graves disease. V was shortened by 0 bases and J by 7 bases, with 13 bases between the two germline ends. The germline gives CDR1 SEHNR, CDR2 FQNEAQ (reference sequence). This CDR3 has 14 amino acids. Indicated time point: persistent/refractory GD, antithyroid drugs over 5 years with positive TRAb. From PBMCs, RNA was extracted and then used to make the TCR library.

The chain links TRBV7-9 to TRBJ2-7; D perhaps matches TRBD2 (5 bases). This TCR was sampled from a middle-aged woman with Graves disease. Sequenced here: peripheral blood mononuclear cells (PBMCs), sampled when the disease was refractory, from a patient treated with antithyroid drugs. The CDR3 is CASSLAQGGREQYF. The DNA for the CDR3 is TGTGCCAGCAGCTTAGCCCAAGGCGGGCGGGAGCAGTACTTC.